These T cell receptor beta chains were read from a single sample in a study of OX40 agonist ivuxolimab in advanced cancers. Repertoires were generated with immunoSEQ multiplex PCR, while TCRdb's copy carries only in-frame clones and drops some. Of approximately 89,000 clones in the sample, around 90% are singletons; the top ten hold approximately 2.4%. This sample comprised CD4+ or CD8+ T cells sorted from blood, obtained in a trial of the OX40 agonist ivuxolimab. Receptors were obtained from an adult with an advanced solid tumor such as melanoma, head and neck, liver or kidney cancer. The CDR3 runs from the conserved cysteine through the conserved F or W. Each record gives: J gene, D gene, clone size, V gene, CDR3 DNA, CDR3 protein. The D gene is left open where the match is weak. Clone size is shown for a subset of rows, as once, few, many or a class of expanded clone.

TRBJ2-3 NA NA TRBV6-1 TGTGCCAGCAGCCCGAGAGGAAACCCTGGGGATACGCAGTATTTT CASSPRGNPGDTQYF
TRBJ2-1 TRBD2 NA TRBV11-2 TGTGCCAGCAGCTTCAGTAGCGGGAGCCCCTGGGATAATGAGCAGTTCTTC CASSFSSGSPWDNEQFF
TRBJ1-2 NA NA TRBV29-1 TGCAGCGCCGAACAGGGTCTGGGCTACACCTTC CSAEQGLGYTF
TRBJ2-1 TRBD2 NA TRBV5-4 TGTGCCAGCAGTTCGGTACTAGCGGCCTCCTACAATGAGCAGTTCTTC CASSSVLAASYNEQFF
TRBJ2-1 NA NA TRBV29-1 TGCAGCGTTGGGGACAGGGGGTTGAGAGCGGGAGGGGATGAGCAGTTCTTC CSVGDRGLRAGGDEQFF
TRBJ2-3 NA NA TRBV9 TGTGCCAGCAGCGAGACCCCACGGGGGACAGATACGCAGTATTTT CASSETPRGTDTQYF
TRBJ2-3 TRBD2 once TRBV4-1 TGCGCCAGCAGCCCCGGACTAGCGGGAGGGGAAGCAGATACGCAGTATTTT CASSPGLAGGEADTQYF
TRBJ2-1 NA NA TRBV4-1 TGCGCCAGCAGCCAAGCTTCATCAATTCCCAATGAGCAGTTCTTC CASSQASSIPNEQFF
TRBJ2-7 NA NA TRBV28 TGTGCCAGCAGTTTCTCCGGACCTTTCTACGAGCAGTACTTC CASSFSGPFYEQYF
TRBJ2-2 NA NA TRBV21-1 TGTGCCAGCAGCCCTTTGGGGGGGTTCGGGACTAGCGGGAGCATGGCCACCGGGGAGCTGTTTTTT CASSPLGGFGTSGSMATGELFF
TRBJ2-1 NA once TRBV21-1 TGTGCCAGCAGCAAAGCGCTGGGGGGGTCCTCCTACAATGAGCAGTTCTTC CASSKALGGSSYNEQFF
TRBJ1-4 NA NA TRBV30 TGTGCCTCCGACCCCGGACCGAATGAAAAACTGTTTTTT CASDPGPNEKLFF
TRBJ2-2 NA NA TRBV30 TGTGCCTGGAACAGGGACACCCCCAACACCGGGGAGCTGTTTTTT CAWNRDTPNTGELFF
TRBJ1-5 NA few TRBV6-5 TGTGCCAGCAGTCCTGGACGGGACAATCAGCCCCAGCATTTT CASSPGRDNQPQHF
TRBJ1-2 NA NA TRBV9 TGTGCCAGCAGCGTAGGTTCAGGGGCTCAAGGTGGCTACACCTTC CASSVGSGAQGGYTF
TRBJ2-1 TRBD2 NA TRBV28 TGTGCCAGCAGTTTTGCGCTAGCGGGAGTATCTGAGCAGTTCTTC CASSFALAGVSEQFF
TRBJ2-5 NA NA TRBV11-3 TGTGCCAGCAGCCAAGGGGGGGCAGAGACCCAGTACTTC CASSQGGAETQYF
TRBJ1-2 TRBD1 NA TRBV6-5 TGTGCCAGCACCATTCAGGGGGCGATTGGCTACACCTTC CASTIQGAIGYTF
TRBJ2-3 TRBD1 NA TRBV11-2 TGTGCCAGCAGCTTCCAGCCGACAGGGGGAGCAGATACGCAGTATTTT CASSFQPTGGADTQYF
TRBJ1-1 TRBD1 NA TRBV5-5 TGTGCCAGCAGCGGCCCGAACAGGGGCGGTGAAGCTTTCTTT CASSGPNRGGEAFF
TRBJ2-2 NA NA TRBV5-1 TGCGCCAGCCATCTCCGGCCCGGGGAGCTGTTTTTT CASHLRPGELFF
TRBJ2-3 NA NA TRBV10-3 TGTGCCATCAGTATATCCCACCCGAGTACTACAGATACGCAGTATTTT CAISISHPSTTDTQYF
TRBJ2-7 NA NA TRBV21-1 TGTGCCAGCAGCTTACGCCTCCGGGCCTCACTCCACGAGCAGTACTTC CASSLRLRASLHEQYF
TRBJ2-1 NA NA TRBV27 TGTGCCAGCAGTTTAGAGGCGAGACCCTACAATGAGCAGTTCTTC CASSLEARPYNEQFF
TRBJ2-2 NA NA TRBV6-5 TGTGCCAGCAGTTACCTAGGCGGGAACACCGGGGAGCTGTTTTTT CASSYLGGNTGELFF
TRBJ1-5 NA NA TRBV10-3 TGTGCCATCAGTGAGGTCGCAGGGGACACTCAGCCCCAGCATTTT CAISEVAGDTQPQHF
TRBJ1-1 NA NA TRBV29-1 TGCAGCGTGGAGGGAGGGAGCCTCCTCGCTGAAGCTTTCTTT CSVEGGSLLAEAFF
TRBJ1-5 TRBD1 NA TRBV6-1 TGTGCCAGCGGTGACAGGGCAGGGGTTCAGCCCCAGCATTTT CASGDRAGVQPQHF
TRBJ1-5 NA NA TRBV7-9 TGTGCCAGCAGCTCCGGCTTGAATCAGCCCCAGCATTTT CASSSGLNQPQHF
TRBJ1-4 TRBD1 NA TRBV30 TGTGCCTGGAGTAGTACAGGGGGCGCGTTTGAAAAACTGTTTTTT CAWSSTGGAFEKLFF
TRBJ2-5 NA NA TRBV19 TGTGCCAGTAGTCCCGGCCGAGAGCTCCAGACCCAGTACTTC CASSPGRELQTQYF
TRBJ1-1 TRBD1 NA TRBV28 TGTGTAACAGGGGCCTCCATGAACACTGAAGCTTTCTTT CVTGASMNTEAFF
TRBJ1-1 NA NA TRBV20-1 TGCAGTGCTTCGACTAACACTGAAGCTTTCTTT CSASTNTEAFF
TRBJ2-1 NA NA TRBV5-4 TGTGCCAGCAGCTTGGAGCAGCGCCCCAGCAATGAGCAGTTCTTC CASSLEQRPSNEQFF
TRBJ2-5 NA once TRBV4-1 TGCGCCAGCAGCCAATTTGCGGGCGTCCAAGAGACCCAGTACTTC CASSQFAGVQETQYF
TRBJ1-4 NA NA TRBV6-5 TGTGCCAGCAGACCTGGGGCGTGGGGTGAAAAACTGTTTTTT CASRPGAWGEKLFF
TRBJ2-7 NA NA TRBV29-1 TGCAGCGGGGTAAGACAGGCCGAGTCCTACGAGCAGTACTTC CSGVRQAESYEQYF
TRBJ2-1 NA NA TRBV28 TGTGCCAGCAGTCCCCCAAGGCCCTACAATGAGCAGTTCTTC CASSPPRPYNEQFF
TRBJ1-5 NA NA TRBV28 TGTGCCAGCAGTCCTACAGGGAACAATCAGCCCCAGCATTTT CASSPTGNNQPQHF
TRBJ2-7 TRBD2 NA TRBV18 TGTGCCAGCTCACCAGGGACTAGCGGGAGGACTCCCTACGAGCAGTACTTC CASSPGTSGRTPYEQYF
TRBJ2-3 TRBD2 NA TRBV18 TGTGCCAGCTCAATATCTAGCGGGACTACAGATACGCAGTATTTT CASSISSGTTDTQYF
TRBJ2-3 TRBD2 once TRBV11-2 TGTGCCAGCAGCTTAGGGACTAGCGGGAGGTCAGATACGCAGTATTTT CASSLGTSGRSDTQYF
TRBJ1-2 NA NA TRBV18 TGTGCCAGCTCACCCAATCAAGAAGGGTGGGGGTATGGCTACACCTTC CASSPNQEGWGYGYTF
TRBJ1-4 NA NA TRBV27 TGTGCCAGCAGTTTTAGGTTTGCAACTAATGAAAAACTGTTTTTT CASSFRFATNEKLFF
TRBJ1-1 NA once TRBV28 TGTGCCAGCAGTATCGAAGTAAACACTGAAGCTTTCTTT CASSIEVNTEAFF
TRBJ2-1 NA NA TRBV5-1 TGCGCCAGCAGCCAAGAGAGACCCGGGGCCAACCGAGGGAATGAGCAGTTCTTC CASSQERPGANRGNEQFF
TRBJ1-3 TRBD1 NA TRBV10-1 TGCGCCAGATCCGACCGGGACAGGAGAAACACCATATATTTT CARSDRDRRNTIYF
TRBJ2-7 TRBD2 once TRBV27 TGTGCCAGCAGGCCAGCGGGAGGACGCGAGCAGTACTTC CASRPAGGREQYF
TRBJ2-5 NA NA TRBV18 TGTGCCAGCTCACCACCGAGGGCCGAGCAGGAGACCCAGTACTTC CASSPPRAEQETQYF
TRBJ2-7 TRBD1 NA TRBV2 TGTGCCAGCAGTCTAGACAGGGGAGGCTCCTACGAGCAGTACTTC CASSLDRGGSYEQYF
TRBJ2-1 NA NA TRBV11-3 TGTGCCAGCAGCTTAGATTCGGGACCCTACCATGAGCAGTTCTTC CASSLDSGPYHEQFF
TRBJ2-4 NA NA TRBV28 TGTGCCAGCAGTTCGGCCGGGACTCCCTGGGAGGCCAAAAACATTCAGTACTTC CASSSAGTPWEAKNIQYF
TRBJ2-3 NA NA TRBV10-2 TGCGCCAGCATGGGCGGGACGGCCCCGGATACGCAGTATTTT CASMGGTAPDTQYF
TRBJ1-1 NA NA TRBV29-1 TGCAGCGCAACATCAGGGCCTGGGGCTTTCTTT CSATSGPGAFF
TRBJ1-5 NA NA TRBV19 TGTGCCAGTAGTTGGGGGACGGCGGACTATAGCAATCAGCCCCAGCATTTT CASSWGTADYSNQPQHF
TRBJ2-3 TRBD1 NA TRBV5-1 TGCGCCAGCAGCTTGACAGGGGGGAATTCAGATACGCAGTATTTT CASSLTGGNSDTQYF
TRBJ2-7 TRBD2 NA TRBV6-6 TGTGCCAGCAGTTACTCGCCCACTAGCGGGAGTAATGGGCCGATCTTC CASSYSPTSGSNGPIF